This T cell receptor (beta chain) appears in the sequencing data of a study of T cell repertoires in ileal Crohn's disease. Overall study findings and caveats: Every patient over 26.8% clonality showed endoscopic recurrence.

The V and J ends lost 2 bases and 9 bases respectively, with 8 bases between them. The CDR3 sequence is 11 residues long. From germline, CDR1 is DFQATT and CDR2 SNEGSKA (reference sequence). On this clone itself: No antigen is known for it.

TCRB immunosequencing input was approximately 450 nanograms of biopsy DNA per sample. TCRdb keeps only in-frame clones here, not all; method: immunoSEQ multiplex PCR. Among roughly 2,500 clones, around 75% were seen once, and the ten largest hold approximately 15%. The receptor's source is an adult with Crohn's disease. Specimen: ileal tissue. The rearrangement joins TRBV20-1 to TRBJ2-1; D is unresolved. In nucleotides, the CDR3 is TGCAGTGCTAGAAAATTGAGTGAGCAGTTCTTC. Translation: CSARKLSEQFF.